This T cell receptor beta chain came from a study of blood T cell repertoires in COVID-19. Study details: COVID-19 samples from acute and convalescent phases originated in the United States, Italy and Spain.

In the original analysis: Counts of nucleated cells, estimated from reference gene primer amplification, were obtained. Sequenced by immunoSEQ multiplex PCR; TCRdb stores in-frame clones only, minus some. V and J calls plus clone size are reproduced from that table; the DNA served to infer D and trimming. The top ten clones hold roughly 15% of a sample with 150,000 to 180,000 clones, around 89% of them seen once. The sequence came from a woman in her forties with acute or convalescent COVID-19. Material: peripheral blood.

Here the CDR3 DNA reads TGTGCCAGCAGCCAACGGCAGGAAAACATTCAGTACTTC. Translation gives CASSQRQENIQYF. J is TRBJ2-4 and V is TRBV3-1 (or the pseudogene TRBV3-2); D uncertain. Trimming left V 2 bases short and J 5 bases short, with 7 bases between. There are 13 residues in the CDR3. Per germline, CDR1 LGHDT and CDR2 YNNKEL (reference sequence).